A single sample is the source of the 29 T cell receptor beta chains below, sequenced in a study of T cells in Graves' hyperthyroidism and ophthalmopathy. What was amplified from RNA transcripts were TCR beta CDR3 regions. An initial round of RT-PCR targeting the TCR CDR3 relied on the HTBI primer set. TCRdb fed the multiplex PCR reads into MiXCR, producing one record per CDR3 protein. The sample yields 400,000 or so distinct CDR3 sequences, around an eighth seen once. The sequenced sample was blood. Every receptor here comes from a man in his fifties with Graves' ophthalmopathy.

The rearrangement uses TRBV7-2 and TRBJ2-1; D remains ambiguous. The CDR3 extends over 13 amino acids. Germline CDR1 is SGHTA and CDR2 is FQGNSA. Trimming stripped 0 bases from V and 9 bases from J, with 9 bases between. The CDR3 nucleotides read TGTGCCAGCAGCTTAGCTTCAGGTCTTGAGCAGTTCTTC. It codes for CASSLASGLEQFF.

This clonotype was counted only a few times. The genes are TRBV28 and TRBJ2-3, with D maybe TRBD1 (6 bases). Trimming removed 10 bases at V and 6 bases at J, with 17 bases between. Germline V lookup: CDR1 MDHEN, CDR2 SYDVKM. The CDR3 covers 13 residues. CDR3: CANRDIESDTQYF. The CDR3 DNA reads TGTGCCAATCGGGACATCGAGTCGGATACGCAGTATTTT.

In its sample, this clonotype was seen a few times. A junction boundary mismatches the germline segment, possibly from a read error. V gene TRBV5-1 combines with J gene TRBJ1-1; D is possibly TRBD1 (5 bases). Germline-derived CDR1 and CDR2 are SGHRS and YFSETQ. The CDR3 is 16 residues long. The CDR3 bases are TGTGCCAGCAGCTCCGAGATGAGGCAGGGAGACACTGAAGCTTTCTTT. It translates to CASSSEMRQGDTEAFF.

The chain is built from TRBV9 and TRBJ2-1, with unresolved D. Germline V lookup: CDR1 SGDLS, CDR2 YYNGEE. The V and J ends lost 0 bases and 5 bases respectively, with 15 bases between them. There are 16 residues in the CDR3. The CDR3 loop is CASSVGTFGRNNEQFF. In DNA form, the CDR3 reads TGTGCCAGCAGCGTAGGGACGTTTGGGCGGAACAATGAGCAGTTCTTC.

This clonotype has just a few counts. The V and J genes are TRBV15 and TRBJ1-3; D is undetermined. Trimming removed 0 bases at V and 0 bases at J, with 9 bases between. Germline assignment: CDR1 LNHNV and CDR2 YYDKDF (reference sequence). CDR3 length equals 16 residues. CDR3 protein: CATSREGGSSGNTIYF. The CDR3 region has the DNA TGTGCCACCAGCAGAGAGGGCGGGAGCTCTGGAAACACCATATATTTT.

This clonotype was counted ten times or more. The chain has TRBV7-8 and TRBJ1-2, with D perhaps matching TRBD1 (5 bases). This CDR3 contains 14 residues. Germline CDR1 is SGHVS and CDR2 is FQNEAQ. Trimming removed 2 bases from V and 2 bases from J, with 9 bases in between. The CDR3 sequence: CASSLLGRNYGYTF. DNA for the CDR3: TGTGCCAGCAGCTTACTGGGACGGAACTATGGCTACACCTTC.

The rearrangement joins TRBV18 to TRBJ1-2; TRBD1 agrees at 8 bases. J gave up 4 bases and V 3 bases, and 10 bases lay outside the gene matches. The CDR3 is 16 amino acids. Germline assignment: CDR1 KGHSH and CDR2 LQKENI. CDR3 in amino acids: CASSPRGQGGGYGYTF. The CDR3 coding sequence is TGTGCCAGCTCACCCCGCGGACAGGGCGGCGGCTATGGCTACACCTTC.

This clonotype came up a few times. The rearrangement links TRBV4-1 to TRBJ1-1, with TRBD1 as a possible D gene (6 bases). CDR3 length equals 17 residues. The V end was cut by 3 bases, the J end by 2 bases, with 19 bases between. CDR1 MGHRA and CDR2 YSYEKL come from the germline V gene. CDR3 residues: CASSQLRGYRGNTEAFF. CDR3 coding DNA: TGCGCCAGCAGCCAGTTAAGGGGGTACCGGGGAAACACTGAAGCTTTCTTT.

This sequence joins TRBV6-2 or TRBV6-3 and TRBJ2-7; D unclear. The CDR3 sequence is 14 residues long. Germline loops: CDR1 MNHEY, CDR2 SVGEGT. V was shortened by 0 bases and J by 12 bases, with 18 bases between the two germline ends. The DNA of the CDR3 is TGTGCCAGCAGTTACTCTGTTACCGTTCCTCAGCGGTACTTC. Translation: CASSYSVTVPQRYF.

This clonotype occurred many times. V gene TRBV24-1 combines with J gene TRBJ2-7; 7 bases agree with TRBD1. Trimming at V came to 4 bases and at J to 2 bases, leaving 10 bases not matched to a gene. The CDR3 is 16 residues long. Germline V lookup: CDR1 KGHDR, CDR2 SFDVKD. CDR3 sequence reads: CATSDPGTVRPYEQYF. The CDR3 region has the DNA TGTGCCACCAGTGACCCCGGGACAGTCCGACCCTACGAGCAGTACTTC.

This rearrangement joins TRBV6-2 or TRBV6-3 to TRBJ2-1, with D possibly matching TRBD1 (6 bases). Trimming pared 10 bases from V and 7 bases from J, leaving 20 bases between. Germline values: CDR1 MNHEY, CDR2 SVGEGT. The length of the CDR3 is 14 residues. CDR3 sequence reads: CATRRQDFRNEQFF. The DNA of the CDR3 is TGTGCCACCCGGAGACAGGACTTTCGAAATGAGCAGTTCTTC.

V gene TRBV12-3 or TRBV12-4 combines with J gene TRBJ2-1; TRBD2 is a possible D gene (5 bases). The V end lost 8 bases, the J end lost 4 bases, and 18 bases lay between the germline ends. CDR3 length: 15 residues. CDR3 sequence: CASHPSGRPYNEQFF. DNA for the CDR3: TGTGCCAGCCATCCGAGCGGACGACCTTACAATGAGCAGTTCTTC.

The rearrangement uses TRBV19 and TRBJ2-2; TRBD1 might be the D (5 bases). The CDR3 extends over 15 amino acids. Germline CDR1 and CDR2: LNHDA and SQIVND (reference sequence). V lost 3 bases and J 3 bases, leaving 11 bases between the germline ends. The DNA of the CDR3 is TGTGCCAGTAGTATTTCGGCAGGGTACACCGGGGAGCTGTTTTTT. Amino acid sequence: CASSISAGYTGELFF.

This clonotype was detected many times. The chain has TRBV6-5 and TRBJ2-1; 12 bases map to TRBD2. The CDR3 is 17 residues long. The germline gives CDR1 MNHEY, CDR2 SVGAGI. Unmatched junction bases numbered 8, after V lost 0 bases and J lost 8 bases. DNA of the CDR3: TGTGCCAGCAGTTACTCGTTTCGGACTAGCGGGACCCATGAGCAGTTCTTC. Its protein is CASSYSFRTSGTHEQFF.

This clonotype was counted only a few times. This chain joins TRBV27 and TRBJ1-5; D uncertain. CDR3 length: 13 amino acids. The V gene lost 5 bases and the J gene lost 5 bases, with 10 bases spanning the gap. Germline V CDR1 and CDR2: MNHEY, SMNVEV (reference sequence). This CDR3 reads CASSTRSHQPQHF. The CDR3 DNA sequence: TGTGCCAGCAGTACAAGGAGCCATCAGCCCCAGCATTTT.

Only a few counts were recorded for this clonotype. A read error may be the cause here, since a much bigger clone is one base away. The chain joins TRBV7-6 to TRBJ1-5; D not resolved. This CDR3 contains 14 residues. Trimming stripped 5 bases from V and 5 bases from J, with 13 bases between. From germline, CDR1 is SGHVS and CDR2 FNYEAQ. The CDR3 nucleotides read TGTGCCAGCAGCCAAAACTGGGTGGATCAGCCCCAGCATTTT. It yields the protein CASSQNWVDQPQHF.

J is TRBJ1-5 and V is TRBV4-1, with D unclear. The CDR3 has 16 amino acids. Germline V gene lookup returns CDR1 MGHRA and CDR2 YSYEKL. V shed 3 bases and J shed 6 bases, with 18 bases lying between them. DNA for the CDR3: TGCGCCAGCAGCCAGGAACCCCAACCCGCGGGTCAGCCCCAGCATTTT. Protein sequence: CASSQEPQPAGQPQHF.

The chain links TRBV27 to TRBJ2-3, with TRBD2 as a possible D gene (5 bases). The germline V gene has CDR1 MNHEY and CDR2 SMNVEV (reference sequence). This CDR3 comprises 14 residues. Trimming cost V 4 bases and J 2 bases, with 10 bases left between them. As DNA, the CDR3 is TGTGCCAGCAGTTCCGGGGTGATCACAGATACGCAGTATTTT. As protein: CASSSGVITDTQYF.

This clonotype was seen repeatedly, ten times or more. The chain links TRBV29-1 to TRBJ2-2, with a possible D match to TRBD2 (6 bases). CDR3 length: 12 amino acids. The V and J ends lost 6 bases and 3 bases respectively, with 8 bases between them. Germline CDR1 SQVTM, CDR2 ANQGSEA. CDR3 DNA: TGCAGCGTGGGACTTTACACCGGGGAGCTGTTTTTT. Its translation: CSVGLYTGELFF.

This clonotype was seen many times. The chain combines TRBV7-9 with TRBJ2-7; D remains unclear. Per germline, CDR1 SEHNR and CDR2 FQNEAQ (reference sequence). V was clipped by 7 bases and J by 3 bases, with 10 bases between them. The CDR3 has 12 residues. The CDR3 bases are TGTGCCAGCACCTCCGGCGACTACGAGCAGTACTTC. This encodes CASTSGDYEQYF.

This clonotype came up many times. The V call is TRBV20-1, the J call TRBJ1-1, with 9 bases lining up with TRBD1. Germline V gene sequence: CDR1 DFQATT, CDR2 SNEGSKA (reference sequence). The CDR3 is made up of 14 amino acids. The J segment lost 4 bases and the V segment lost 2 bases, leaving 5 bases of the junction unmatched. The CDR3 is CSARTGGAVTEAFF. CDR3 DNA sequence: TGCAGTGCTAGAACAGGGGGCGCGGTCACTGAAGCTTTCTTT.

This clonotype has only one observation. This sequence may be a read error, since a much larger clone differs from it by one base. The V and J genes are TRBV6-5 and TRBJ1-5; D gene unclear. This CDR3 spans 14 amino acids. Germline loops: CDR1 MNHEY, CDR2 SVGAGI. The CDR3 loop is CVSSYMGGNQPQHF. The CDR3 DNA reads as TGTGTCAGCAGTTACATGGGTGGCAATCAGCCCCAGCATTTT.

As concerns this clonotype: One junction end does not reproduce the germline sequence, and a read error may be involved. The J gene is TRBJ2-3, the V gene TRBV7-7; D is undetermined. Germline CDR1 SSHAT, CDR2 FNYEAQ (reference sequence). This CDR3 has 14 amino acids. The CDR3, as DNA: TGTGCTAGCAGCTTAGGAAGGGCGCCCGATACGCAGTATTTT. Encoded protein: CASSLGRAPDTQYF.

This clonotype was seen more than once but under ten times. The chain links TRBV19 to TRBJ2-2; 12 bases line up with TRBD2. Germline V gene data show CDR1 as LNHDA and CDR2 as SQIVND (reference sequence). V gave up 7 bases and J gave up 6 bases; unmatched junction bases: 6. The CDR3 has 15 amino acids. The CDR3 is CASIRTSGIAGELFF. Written as DNA, the CDR3 is TGTGCCAGTATCCGGACTAGCGGGATTGCCGGGGAGCTGTTTTTT.

The chain links TRBV6-5 to TRBJ1-1, with 10 bases aligning to TRBD1. Trimming removed 7 bases from V and 7 bases from J; junction bases left unmatched: 15. Germline V gives CDR1 MNHEY, CDR2 SVGAGI. The CDR3 is made up of 16 amino acids. In nucleotides, the CDR3 is TGTGCCAGCACCTACGGGGGACAGGGGACGGCGGGTGAAGCTTTCTTT. It codes for CASTYGGQGTAGEAFF.

This clonotype was found a few times. The J gene is TRBJ2-2, the V gene TRBV4-1; no clear D. Trimming took off 0 bases at V and 1 base at J, with 6 bases between the two ends. The V gene's germline CDR1 is MGHRA and CDR2 YSYEKL. There are 15 residues in the CDR3. CDR3 nucleotide sequence: TGCGCCAGCAGCCAAGATCAGTGGAACACCGGGGAGCTGTTTTTT. It codes for CASSQDQWNTGELFF.

This clonotype showed up many times. The chain carries TRBV5-1 and TRBJ1-1, with 7 bases fitting TRBD1. Trimming took 4 bases from V and 0 from J; bases not matched to a gene: 3. The CDR3 loop spans 14 amino acids. Germline loops: CDR1 SGHRS, CDR2 YFSETQ. The CDR3 DNA follows: TGCGCCAGCAGCCGGACAGGAGTGAACACTGAAGCTTTCTTT. Protein sequence: CASSRTGVNTEAFF.

The chain links TRBV15 to TRBJ2-5; either TRBD1 or TRBD2 may fit D (5 bases each). This CDR3 is 12 amino acids long. Per the germline V gene, CDR1 is LNHNV and CDR2 is YYDKDF (reference sequence). V lost 6 bases, J lost 4 bases, and 9 bases lay in between. This chain's CDR3 is CATSRDGETQYF. The CDR3 bases are TGTGCCACCAGTAGGGACGGAGAGACCCAGTACTTC. The variable domain in full, completed from reference TRBV15 and TRBJ2-5, reads DAMVIQNPRYQVTQFGKPVTLSCSQTLNHNVMYWYQQKSSQAPKLLFHYYDKDFNNEADTPDNFQSRRPNTSFCFLDIRSPGLGDTAMYLCATSRDGETQYFGPGTRLLVL.

This clonotype occurred many times. The genes are TRBV12-3 or TRBV12-4 and TRBJ2-7, with D tentatively TRBD2 (7 bases). Trimming removed 5 bases from V and 2 bases from J, with 25 bases in between. The CDR3 is 18 residues long. The CDR3 is CASSPLRRGPQPTYEQYF. Here the CDR3 DNA reads TGTGCCAGCAGTCCCCTTAGGCGGGGGCCTCAACCAACCTACGAGCAGTACTTC.